A selection of T cell receptor beta chains follows, all from one sample in a study of cytomegalovirus exposure and HLA in healthy donors. TCRdb keeps only in-frame clones here, not all; method: immunoSEQ multiplex PCR. Seen here are 120,000 or so clones, over 9.5% observed once, and the top ten hold approximately 4.4%. Sequences were obtained from PBMCs. The receptors shown here come from a young woman in good health and CMV-seropositive. CDR3s leave out the opening cysteine and the closing phenylalanine or tryptophan.

TRBV25-1	TRBJ1-1	ATTRNTEAF
TRBV7-2	TRBJ2-3	ASSTGTSGRDTQY
TRBV4-2	TRBJ2-4	ASSQEPARPYYIQY
TRBV5-6	TRBJ1-5	ASSGNPVATGQNQPQH
TRBV7-9	TRBJ2-7	ASSLTRTSGTYEQY
TRBV27	TRBJ2-5	ASSLRGRIETQY
TRBV30	TRBJ1-6	AWRPEGSFYNSPLH
TRBV13	TRBJ1-1	ASSLGTGRNTEAF
TRBV12-5	TRBJ2-2	ASGLVLGRTRTGELF
TRBV4-1	TRBJ1-5	ASSQTGDQPQH
TRBV9	TRBJ1-2	ASSFTGSGYGYT
TRBV30	TRBJ2-5	AWSPGQETQY
TRBV6-1	TRBJ1-4	ASSEGSRDNEKLF
TRBV27	TRBJ2-1	ASSLLVASGKNEQF
TRBV4-1	TRBJ2-7	ASSQVAGGYEQY
TRBV6-4	TRBJ2-2	ASSLTQNTGELF
TRBV5-1	TRBJ1-1	ASSSQTGGEGAF
TRBV5-5	TRBJ1-1	ASSLAGGLEAF
TRBV11-2	TRBJ2-3	ASSLPRQAPTDTQY
TRBV4-1	TRBJ1-1	ASSQGDREAF
TRBV6-1	TRBJ2-1	ASSPPGLSYNEQF
TRBV11-3	TRBJ2-7	ASSQSAVYEQY
TRBV6-5	TRBJ1-2	ASSLSGSNYGYT
TRBV5-1	TRBJ1-3	ASSPSGAGNTIY
TRBV5-4	TRBJ1-1	ASSSTVSLEAF
TRBV25-1	TRBJ2-5	ASSLGTGRETQY
TRBV29-1	TRBJ2-3	SVITPNRDRGTDTQY
TRBV4-1	TRBJ2-3	ASKPLWREGTDTQY
TRBV6-6	TRBJ2-1	ASSPPGGQF
TRBV28	TRBJ1-1	ASRSSYEAF
TRBV29-1	TRBJ2-5	SVVGVAGARETQY
TRBV18	TRBJ2-2	ASSTGNTGELF
TRBV28	TRBJ1-2	ASSSPYSSGYT
TRBV6-5	TRBJ2-1	ASSPGLYSYNEQF
TRBV4-1	TRBJ1-1	ASSQEIDRATEAF
TRBV7-8	TRBJ1-2	ASSPGTVYGYT
TRBV4-1	TRBJ2-5	ASSQGQGTLITLQETQY
TRBV7-2	TRBJ2-7	ASSLGGGNSYEQY
TRBV18	TRBJ1-1	ASSPARGAEAF
TRBV19	TRBJ2-7	ASSIGRGGAEQY
TRBV2	TRBJ2-1	ASSDSGRNEQF
TRBV7-9	TRBJ1-1	ASSSEKNTEAF
TRBV7-3	TRBJ2-7	ASSPERDDEQY
TRBV28	TRBJ2-4	ASSPRDTYKNIQY
TRBV9	TRBJ1-1	ASSVPPDTEAF
TRBV7-3	TRBJ2-1	ASSSKPGLAVNEQF
TRBV6-1	TRBJ2-5	ASSADRVPGETQY
TRBV2	TRBJ2-1	ASSDPRDRANEQF
TRBV27	TRBJ1-1	ASSPIGQGLGLAF
TRBV14	TRBJ2-1	ASSHTGVPYNEQF
TRBV28	TRBJ1-4	ASSSTGGYEKLF